Detailed here is one T cell receptor beta chain. Antigen specificity is unknown. The sample is drawn from a study of T-cell reconstitution after alpha-beta-depleted transplantation in children. Regarding the study as a whole: Recipient T cells and thymic progenitors that survived gave rise to the high TCRbeta diversity observed at day 60 in some patients.

Trimming shortened V by 6 bases and J by 5 bases, and 13 bases separated the two germline ends. This CDR3 has 13 residues. For TCRbeta, the library was prepared with unique molecular identifiers. Each CDR3 protein gets one entry after TCRdb re-called the PCR reads with MiXCR. The table records under 450,000 distinct CDR3 sequences, under 20% of them present only once. The specimen was PBMCs, mostly from graft donor cells, collected 360 days after TCRalphabeta/CD19-depleted stem cell transplant. The rearrangement joins TRBV12-3 or TRBV12-4 to TRBJ2-5; D is tentatively TRBD1 or TRBD2 (5 bases each). The clonotype comes from a boy younger than two who had a stem cell transplant for Wiskott-Aldrich syndrome, so the T cells may come from the graft donor. The CDR3 spells CASSRAWGETQYF. The CDR3 nucleotides are TGTGCCAGCAGCCGCGCCTGGGGGGAGACCCAGTACTTC.